This entry lists 23 T cell receptor beta chains sequenced from one sample in a study of PD-1 blockade in classical Hodgkin lymphoma. Here immunoSEQ multiplex PCR was the method, and the copy in TCRdb shows in-frame clones only, minus some. Of 35,000 to 50,000 clones detected, roughly 65% appear once; the ten largest clones hold 3.1%. The sample's time point: cycle 4 day 1 (C4D1), after less than seven weeks of nivolumab. Relapse was seen in all patients after autologous stem cell transplantation, and brentuximab vedotin exposure was variable. The sequencing here drew on peripheral blood mononuclear cells (PBMCs), taken before the fourth cycle of nivolumab. The receptors shown here come from a human donor with classical Hodgkin lymphoma.

This chain joins TRBV30 and TRBJ1-5; D perhaps matches TRBD1 (5 bases). The CDR3 loop spans 13 amino acids. Trimming stripped 3 bases from V and 11 bases from J, with 17 bases between. Per germline, CDR1 GTSNPN and CDR2 SVGIG (reference sequence). The CDR3 sequence: CAWRQGALEAQHF. The CDR3 nucleotides read TGTGCCTGGAGGCAGGGCGCCTTGGAGGCCCAGCATTTT.

This chain links TRBV28 with TRBJ1-1; D is uncertain. V was pared by 3 bases and J by 2 bases, with 4 bases between. The germline V gene has CDR1 MDHEN and CDR2 SYDVKM. The CDR3 spans 12 residues. The DNA of the CDR3 is TGTGCCAGCAGTTTCAGTAACACTGAAGCTTTCTTT. Translation gives CASSFSNTEAFF.

This clone was seen a few times. The rearrangement joins TRBV30 to TRBJ1-5, with no clear D. There are 13 residues in the CDR3. Deletions cut 2 bases from V and 9 bases from J, with 14 bases between. The germline V gene has CDR1 GTSNPN and CDR2 SVGIG (reference sequence). The CDR3 reads CAWSLESPRPQHF. CDR3 bases: TGTGCCTGGAGTCTGGAATCCCCCCGGCCCCAGCATTTT.

The chain combines TRBV21-1 with TRBJ1-1; the D call in the table, TRBD1, was not verified against the DNA. TRBV21-1 is reported as a pseudogene. The CDR3 is 17 residues long. This CDR3 reads CASSRKRTGRVGTEAFF. DNA of the CDR3: TGTGCCAGCAGCAGGAAAAGGACAGGAAGAGTGGGCACTGAAGCTTTCTTT.

This chain joins TRBV5-1 and TRBJ2-1; 11 nucleotides agree with TRBD2. This CDR3 has 15 residues. Losses at the gene ends were 4 bases for V and 6 bases for J; bases not matched to a gene: 6. CDR1 and CDR2 from the germline V gene are SGHRS and YFSETQ. CDR3 loop: CASSQLAGAANEQFF. The CDR3 nucleotides are TGCGCCAGCAGCCAACTAGCGGGGGCCGCCAATGAGCAGTTCTTC. The full variable domain, rest sourced from reference TRBV5-1 and TRBJ2-1, is KAGVTQTPRYLIKTRGQQVTLSCSPISGHRSVSWYQQTPGQGLQFLFEYFSETQRNKGNFPGRFSGRQFSNSRSEMNVSTLELGDSALYLCASSQLAGAANEQFFGPGTRLTVL.

The chain employs TRBV28 and TRBJ1-1; D uncertain. The CDR3 has 13 residues. V gave up 5 bases and J gave up 0 bases, with 7 bases separating them. Germline V lookup: CDR1 MDHEN, CDR2 SYDVKM. DNA for the CDR3: TGTGCCAGCAGTCCCGAAATGAACACTGAAGCTTTCTTT. Amino acids: CASSPEMNTEAFF.

This rearrangement joins TRBV28 to TRBJ2-7; D is possibly TRBD1 (5 bases). V dropped 6 bases and J dropped 0 bases, with 12 bases sitting between them. Germline V gene data show CDR1 as MDHEN and CDR2 as SYDVKM. This CDR3 is 14 amino acids long. CDR3 DNA: TGTGCCAGCAGCTCTTCGGACACCTCCTACGAGCAGTACTTC. Translating gives CASSSSDTSYEQYF. The full variable domain, in which reference TRBV28 and TRBJ2-7 provide the parts outside the CDR3, is DVKVTQSSRYLVKRTGEKVFLECVQDMDHENMFWYRQDPGLGLRLIYFSYDVKMKEKGDIPEGYSVSREKKERFSLILESASTNQTSMYLCASSSSDTSYEQYFGPGTRLTVT.

This clone was recorded once. The chain combines TRBV5-8 with TRBJ2-2, with D possibly being TRBD1 or TRBD2 (5 bases each). There are 14 residues in the CDR3. Deletions cut 6 bases from V and 1 base from J, with 10 bases between. Looked up from germline, CDR1 is SGHTS and CDR2 is YDEGEE. CDR3 loop: CASNRGQNTGELFF. In nucleotides, the CDR3 is TGTGCCAGCAACCGGGGCCAGAACACCGGGGAGCTGTTTTTT.

The chain is built from TRBV2 and TRBJ1-5; 9 bases are a match to TRBD1. V lost 4 bases and J lost 14; bases outside the gene matches: 12. The length of the CDR3 is 14 residues. Per germline, CDR1 SNHLY and CDR2 FYNNEI. CDR3 coding DNA: TGTGCCAGCAGTGGCAGGGACAGGGCCCTAAGAGAGCATTTT. Translation: CASSGRDRALREHF. Variable domain in full (rest from reference TRBV2 and TRBJ1-5): EPEVTQTPSHQVTQMGQEVILRCVPISNHLYFYWYRQILGQKVEFLVSFYNNEISEKSEIFDDQFSVERPDGSNFTLKIRSTKLEDSAMYFCASSGRDRALREHFGDGTRLSIL.

The gene calls are TRBV6-5 and TRBJ1-1, with D hard to call. The CDR3 length is 11 residues. CDR1 and CDR2 from the germline V gene are MNHEY and SVGAGI. The ends were cut back, 7 bases at V and 10 bases at J, with 13 bases in the middle. CDR3 in DNA: TGTGCCAGCACGGGAGTCCCCGGAGCTTTCTTT. Translating it yields CASTGVPGAFF.

The chain couples TRBV30 to TRBJ2-3, with TRBD1 identical over 10 bases. This CDR3 spans 15 amino acids. In germline, CDR1 is GTSNPN, CDR2 SVGIG (reference sequence). V lost 1 base and J lost 5; bases outside the gene matches: 6. Here the CDR3 reads CAWSEGQGDQDTQYF. DNA of the CDR3: TGTGCCTGGAGTGAAGGACAGGGGGATCAAGATACGCAGTATTTT.

The table lists this clone with a count of one. This rearrangement joins TRBV7-2 to TRBJ1-6; perhaps TRBD1 as D (5 bases). Germline CDR1 is SGHTA and CDR2 is FQGNSA. The CDR3 has 14 amino acids. The ends were cut back, 1 base at V and 9 bases at J, with 10 bases in the middle. The CDR3 region has the DNA TGTGCCAGCAGCTTAGAAGGGGCGGTTTCACCCCTCCACTTT. Translating it yields CASSLEGAVSPLHF.

The count of this clone is one. The J gene is TRBJ1-1, the V gene TRBV5-4, with D possibly TRBD1 on 5 matching bases. CDR1 and CDR2 from the germline V gene are SGHNT and YYREEE (reference sequence). With 4 bases removed from V and 2 bases from J, the gap between germline ends came to 21 bases. This CDR3 spans 17 amino acids. Here the CDR3 reads CASSRATLRGLNTEAFF. The CDR3 nucleotides read TGTGCCAGCAGCCGGGCGACCCTACGGGGCCTTAACACTGAAGCTTTCTTT.

The CDR3 DNA reads as TGCGCCAGCAGCCCGGGTGGGGGAGGGAATGAGCAGTTCTTC. Translation gives CASSPGGGGNEQFF. The chain combines TRBV5-1 with TRBJ2-1; 7 bases match TRBD2. After removal of 4 bases from V and 7 bases from J, the junction contained 8 bases not matched to a gene. Germline V CDR1 and CDR2: SGHRS, YFSETQ. The CDR3 extends over 14 amino acids.

This chain connects TRBV6-5 to TRBJ2-6, with unresolved D. V was trimmed by 7 bases and J by 2 bases, leaving 12 bases between them. Germline-derived CDR1 and CDR2 are MNHEY and SVGAGI. CDR3 size: 15 residues. As DNA, the CDR3 is TGTGCCAGCACCCCCCTTATCGCTGGGGCCAACGTCCTGACTTTC. Translated: CASTPLIAGANVLTF.

On this clone itself: A much larger clone differs by one base, so this may be a read error. This sample also contains other DNA sequences that code for the same CDR3. The chain links TRBV30 to TRBJ1-6, with D unresolved. V dropped 0 bases and J dropped 0 bases, with 9 bases sitting between them. The CDR3 has 16 amino acids. Germline lookup yields CDR1 GTSNPN and CDR2 SVGIG (reference sequence). CDR3 nucleotide sequence: TGTGCCTGGAGTGTACAAGGGAGCTCCTATAATTCACCCCTCCACTTT. This sequence encodes CAWSVQGSSYNSPLHF.

V usage is TRBV6-6 and J usage is TRBJ1-1; no reliable D call. The CDR3 spans 14 residues. Germline V gene sequence: CDR1 MNHNY, CDR2 SVGAGI (reference sequence). V lost 6 bases and J lost 0, with 11 bases in between. The CDR3 region is CASSFGRLNTEAFF. Here the CDR3 DNA reads TGTGCCAGCAGCTTCGGACGGTTGAACACTGAAGCTTTCTTT.

The chain has TRBV28 and TRBJ2-5; D possibly corresponds to TRBD1 (6 bases). CDR3 size: 14 residues. CDR1 is MDHEN and CDR2 is SYDVKM in the germline V gene. Trimming stripped 2 bases from V and 10 bases from J, with 17 bases between. CDR3 sequence (DNA): TGTGCCAGCAGTTTAAGGGACATGACCCCCGACCAGTACTTC. Translating it yields CASSLRDMTPDQYF.

This clone was counted once. The chain employs TRBV6-5 and TRBJ2-7; perhaps TRBD1 as D (6 bases). The CDR3 has 13 amino acids. Germline V gene data show CDR1 as MNHEY and CDR2 as SVGAGI. V was trimmed by 6 bases and J by 4 bases, leaving 13 bases between them. The DNA of the CDR3 is TGTGCCAGCAGCTCCGGGACAAAGTACGAGCAGTACTTC. It translates to CASSSGTKYEQYF.

This chain links TRBV5-1 with TRBJ1-1; a weak D match, TRBD1 (6 bases). From germline, CDR1 is SGHRS and CDR2 YFSETQ. Trimming removed 0 bases at V and 4 bases at J, with 13 bases between. CDR3 length: 15 amino acids. The CDR3 sequence is CASSLVGRGGTEAFF. CDR3 in DNA: TGCGCCAGCAGCTTGGTTGGCCGAGGGGGCACTGAAGCTTTCTTT. Variable domain in full (rest from reference TRBV5-1 and TRBJ1-1): KAGVTQTPRYLIKTRGQQVTLSCSPISGHRSVSWYQQTPGQGLQFLFEYFSETQRNKGNFPGRFSGRQFSNSRSEMNVSTLELGDSALYLCASSLVGRGGTEAFFGQGTRLTVV.

This chain links TRBV4-1 with TRBJ2-4; D remains unclear. Germline V gene data show CDR1 as MGHRA and CDR2 as YSYEKL. The CDR3 runs to 13 residues. The V end was cut by 8 bases, the J end by 6 bases, with 14 bases between. The CDR3 sequence is CASCCARRNIQYF. CDR3 sequence (DNA): TGCGCCAGCTGTTGCGCCCGGAGAAACATTCAGTACTTC.

V is TRBV28 and J is TRBJ1-5; D call uncertain. Germline V CDR1 and CDR2: MDHEN, SYDVKM. Trimming took 2 bases from V and 6 from J, leaving 5 bases between them. The CDR3 has 12 residues. CDR3 loop: CASSLQGQPQHF. DNA of the CDR3: TGTGCCAGCAGTTTACAAGGTCAGCCCCAGCATTTT. Full variable domain (remainder filled in from reference TRBV28 and TRBJ1-5): DVKVTQSSRYLVKRTGEKVFLECVQDMDHENMFWYRQDPGLGLRLIYFSYDVKMKEKGDIPEGYSVSREKKERFSLILESASTNQTSMYLCASSLQGQPQHFGDGTRLSIL.

The chain couples TRBV28 to TRBJ1-5; weak D call: TRBD1 (5 bases). V was clipped by 5 bases and J by 2 bases, with 16 bases between them. This CDR3 is 16 amino acids long. Germline loops: CDR1 MDHEN, CDR2 SYDVKM. CDR3 protein: CASSLPRGEGNQPQHF. The CDR3 coding sequence is TGTGCCAGCAGTCTTCCTCGGGGGGAGGGCAATCAGCCCCAGCATTTT.